A single sample gave rise to the 19 T cell receptor beta chains below, sequenced in a study of CD8+ T cells in alopecia areata. RNA extraction was followed by reverse transcription into cDNA, which acted as the sequencing template. The repertoire was sequenced with immunoSEQ multiplex PCR; TCRdb's copy has only in-frame clones and lacks some. Among more than 200,000 clones listed, about two thirds were seen once. The source material was CD4+ T cells sorted from blood, sampled at week 0. The receptors originated from a human donor with alopecia areata.

V is TRBV7-3 and J is TRBJ2-5; 9 bases match TRBD1. The CDR3 runs 16 residues. Germline V CDR1 and CDR2: SGHTA, FQGTGA. J gave up 5 bases and V 3 bases, and 10 bases lay outside the gene matches. The CDR3: CASSLSGTGLGETQYF. In DNA, the CDR3 is TGTGCCAGCAGCTTGTCCGGGACAGGGCTGGGGGAGACCCAGTACTTC.

This rearrangement joins TRBV29-1 to TRBJ1-2; TRBD1 might be the D (6 bases). Looked up from germline, CDR1 is SQVTM and CDR2 is ANQGSEA. Between the trimmed V and J ends, which lost 7 bases and 8 bases, there was a span of 14 bases. The length of the CDR3 is 11 residues. Written as DNA, the CDR3 is TGCAGCGAAACCAGGGGAGGAGGCTACACCTTC. Translation: CSETRGGGYTF.

V and J are TRBV14 and TRBJ2-7; 7 bases align to TRBD2. Trimming at V came to 4 bases and at J to 7 bases, leaving 7 bases not matched to a gene. The germline gives CDR1 SGHDN, CDR2 FVKESK. There are 13 residues in the CDR3. CDR3 nucleotides: TGTGCCAGCAGCCCTTCGGGGAGGGGTGAGCAGTACTTC. Amino acid sequence: CASSPSGRGEQYF.

This clone appeared once. The chain combines TRBV9 with TRBJ2-3; possible D gene TRBD1, 5 bases. Deletions cut 0 bases from V and 4 bases from J, with 12 bases between. CDR3 size: 15 residues. The germline V gene encodes CDR1 SGDLS and CDR2 YYNGEE. Written as DNA, the CDR3 is TGTGCCAGCAGCGTAGCCCAGGGCGTTCCAGATACGCAGTATTTT. Amino acid sequence: CASSVAQGVPDTQYF.

V gene TRBV30 combines with J gene TRBJ1-5; D call uncertain. The CDR3 has 17 amino acids. Germline-derived CDR1 and CDR2 are GTSNPN and SVGIG (reference sequence). V lost 0 bases, J lost 2 bases, and 17 bases lay in between. The CDR3 DNA reads TGTGCCTGGAGTGTAGGGCGGGGATACGGGCGCAATCAGCCCCAGCATTTT. Translated, it gives CAWSVGRGYGRNQPQHF.

V and J are TRBV30 and TRBJ2-2; 8 positions match TRBD1. The length of the CDR3 is 16 residues. The trim removed 2 bases at V and 4 bases at J, leaving 9 bases unmatched. CDR1 is GTSNPN and CDR2 is SVGIG in the germline V gene (reference sequence). The DNA of the CDR3 is TGTGCCTGGAGTCCCAAGCAGGGGGCAGCCACCGGGGAGCTGTTTTTT. The encoded protein is CAWSPKQGAATGELFF.

In this sample, this clone turned up a few times. The chain recombines TRBV11-1 with TRBJ2-1, with 7 positions matching TRBD2. The V and J ends lost 5 bases and 10 bases, in that order; junction bases with no gene match: 17. The CDR3 runs to 16 residues. The germline gives CDR1 SGHAT, CDR2 FQDESV (reference sequence). CDR3 bases: TGTGCCAGCAGCCGGAGGTGGGAGGGTGGGGATCCCGAGCAGTTCTTC. Encoded protein: CASSRRWEGGDPEQFF.

The J gene is TRBJ2-3, the V gene TRBV29-1, with a weak D call TRBD2 (6 bases). CDR1 and CDR2 (germline): SQVTM, ANQGSEA. The CDR3 length is 15 residues. Trimming removed 8 bases at V and 7 bases at J, with 25 bases between. The CDR3 DNA sequence: TGCAGCCTTCTCGGAGGGGCAGGGAAGAGGAATACGCAGTATTTT. Its translation is CSLLGGAGKRNTQYF.

The rearrangement uses TRBV7-9 and TRBJ1-2; 9 positions agree with TRBD1. Germline loops: CDR1 SEHNR, CDR2 FQNEAQ (reference sequence). Germline trimming cut 5 bases from V and 8 bases from J; bases unmatched to any gene: 9. This CDR3 spans 14 amino acids. CDR3 nucleotides: TGTGCCAGCAGCCCCGGGACAGGGCCTGGAGGCTACACCTTC. Protein product: CASSPGTGPGGYTF. The full variable domain, completed using reference TRBV7-9 and TRBJ1-2, is DTGVSQNPRHKITKRGQNVTFRCDPISEHNRLYWYRQTLGQGPEFLTYFQNEAQLEKSRLLSDRFSAERPKGSFSTLEIQRTEQGDSAMYLCASSPGTGPGGYTFGSGTRLTVV.

This clone showed up just a few times. This chain uses TRBV30 with TRBJ2-5, with TRBD2 identical over 11 bases. The CDR3 consists of 14 residues. Germline lookup yields CDR1 GTSNPN and CDR2 SVGIG (reference sequence). After removal of 4 bases from V and 3 bases from J, the junction contained 4 bases not matched to a gene. CDR3 DNA sequence: TGTGCCTGGAATAAACTAGCGGGGGAAGAGACCCAGTACTTC. Its translation: CAWNKLAGEETQYF. The variable domain in full, with the rest retrieved from reference TRBV30 and TRBJ2-5, is SQTIHQWPATLVQPVGSPLSLECTVEGTSNPNLYWYRQAAGRGLQLLFYSVGIGQISSEVPQNLSASRPQDRQFILSSKKLLLSDSGFYLCAWNKLAGEETQYFGPGTRLLVL.

This sequence joins TRBV4-3 and TRBJ1-2; the match to TRBD1 covers 9 bases. With V trimmed by 0 bases and J by 10 bases, 6 bases remained unmatched. The CDR3 length is 14 residues. CDR1 LGHNA and CDR2 YSLEER come from the germline V gene. The DNA for the CDR3 is TGCGCCAGCAGCCAAGATCTGGACAGGGGCATCTACACCTTC. Its translation: CASSQDLDRGIYTF.

This clone came up a few times. J is TRBJ2-7 and V is TRBV9; the D gene is possibly TRBD1 (5 bases). Trimming pared 4 bases from V and 1 base from J, leaving 12 bases between. The germline V gene has CDR1 SGDLS and CDR2 YYNGEE. This CDR3 is built from 14 residues. The CDR3 here is CASSSGPSSYEQYF. DNA of the CDR3: TGTGCCAGCAGCTCAGGGCCCTCTTCCTACGAGCAGTACTTC.

The chain has TRBV25-1 and TRBJ2-5; D is undetermined. CDR3 size: 13 residues. The germline CDR1 and CDR2 sequences are MGHDK and SYGVNS. The V and J ends lost 1 base and 3 bases respectively, with 6 bases between them. The DNA for the CDR3 is TGTGCCAGCAGTGAATCATGGGAAGAGACCCAGTACTTC. Its protein is CASSESWEETQYF.

This sequence joins TRBV14 and TRBJ2-7; maybe TRBD2 (6 bases). The germline V and J ends were trimmed by 1 base and 6 bases, with 10 bases remaining between them. Germline V gene sequence: CDR1 SGHDN, CDR2 FVKESK. The length of the CDR3 is 13 residues. This chain's CDR3 is CASSQVFGGEQYF. As DNA, the CDR3 is TGTGCCAGCAGCCAAGTGTTCGGGGGCGAGCAGTACTTC.

V and J are TRBV5-1 and TRBJ1-5, with 11 positions matching TRBD1. The length of the CDR3 is 14 residues. Germline loops: CDR1 SGHRS, CDR2 YFSETQ. The trim removed 4 bases at V and 11 bases at J, leaving 8 bases unmatched. This CDR3 reads CASSAGTGGSAQHF. CDR3 coding DNA: TGCGCCAGCAGCGCCGGGACAGGGGGTTCGGCCCAGCATTTT.

This clone was found a few times. The rearrangement joins TRBV29-1 to TRBJ2-2; a possible D gene is TRBD2 (6 bases). The germline gives CDR1 SQVTM, CDR2 ANQGSEA. This CDR3 has 16 amino acids. V was trimmed by 0 bases and J by 5 bases, leaving 16 bases between them. CDR3 nucleotides: TGCAGCGTTGAAGAATCAGGGACTTTGTCTACCGGGGAGCTGTTTTTT. Translating gives CSVEESGTLSTGELFF.

This chain joins TRBV6-5 and TRBJ1-6; 7 nucleotides agree with TRBD1. This CDR3 contains 15 residues. The germline CDR1 and CDR2 sequences are MNHEY and SVGAGI. J gave up 5 bases and V 0 bases, and 1 base lay outside the gene matches. CDR3 coding DNA: TGTGCCAGCAGTTACTCGGGGACAGATAATTCACCCCTCCACTTT. It yields the protein CASSYSGTDNSPLHF.

V gene TRBV6-5 combines with J gene TRBJ1-2; D not certain. Looked up from germline, CDR1 is MNHEY and CDR2 is SVGAGI. CDR3 length equals 14 residues. V was shortened by 5 bases and J by 1 base, with 11 bases between the two germline ends. The chain's CDR3 is CASSTQQSNYGYTF. The CDR3 DNA reads as TGTGCCAGCAGTACCCAACAGAGTAACTATGGCTACACCTTC.

This clone was detected only a few times. CDR3 loop: CSVRWGLGTGELFF. The DNA for the CDR3 is TGCAGCGTTAGATGGGGGTTAGGCACCGGGGAGCTGTTTTTT. The chain links TRBV29-1 to TRBJ2-2; TRBD1 or TRBD2 may be the D gene (5 bases each). Looked up from germline, CDR1 is SQVTM and CDR2 is ANQGSEA. Trimming shortened V by 5 bases and J by 4 bases, and 14 bases separated the two germline ends. This CDR3 comprises 14 residues.